These 19 T cell receptor beta chains originate from one sample sequenced in a study of beta chain features in type 1 diabetes. Their cognate antigens are unknown. Findings of the study overall: Shortening that was moderate but significant affected the TCRB CDR3s of Type 1 diabetes patients in all four CD4+ subsets.

The authors reverse transcribed all of the isolated RNA, so sequencing captured expressed TCRB transcripts. TCRdb keeps only in-frame clones here, not all; method: immunoSEQ multiplex PCR. The sample has about 160,000 clones, around 63% seen once. The sample was naive CD4+ T cells from blood. Receptor source: a man between 25 and 39 years old with type 1 diabetes.

There are a few counts of this clone. The CDR3 loop is CSVGKLGQGADQYF. In DNA, the CDR3 is TGCAGCGTTGGAAAACTGGGACAGGGGGCGGACCAGTACTTC. The J gene is TRBJ2-7, the V gene TRBV29-1, with 12 bases identical to TRBD1. Germline trimming cut 4 bases from V and 10 bases from J; bases unmatched to any gene: 11. CDR1 SQVTM and CDR2 ANQGSEA come from the germline V gene. The CDR3 loop spans 14 amino acids.

This chain connects TRBV1 to TRBJ2-7; whether TRBD2, the table's D call, matches the DNA was not checked. TRBV1 is described as a pseudogene. The CDR3 consists of 15 residues. Here the CDR3 DNA reads TGCACCAGCAGCCTCGGTCGCTGGAGCTCCTACGAGCAGTACTTC. Amino acids: CTSSLGRWSSYEQYF.

This chain connects TRBV5-1 to TRBJ2-1, with 11 bases aligning to TRBD2. The CDR3 extends over 15 amino acids. From germline, CDR1 is SGHRS and CDR2 YFSETQ. V dropped 2 bases and J dropped 10; count of bases not matched to a gene: 8. CDR3 residues: CASSFLAGGPNEQFF. CDR3 nucleotide sequence: TGCGCCAGCAGCTTCCTAGCGGGGGGACCGAACGAGCAGTTCTTC.

There are a few counts of this clone. J is TRBJ2-3 and V is TRBV19; 9 bases agree with TRBD2. This CDR3 comprises 15 residues. The V gene end was trimmed by 3 bases and the J gene end by 4 bases; junction bases not matched to a gene: 5. Germline loops: CDR1 LNHDA, CDR2 SQIVND (reference sequence). The CDR3 nucleotides are TGTGCCAGTAGTATTATAGCGGGGGTGGCAGATACGCAGTATTTT. Translated: CASSIIAGVADTQYF. Full variable domain (rest looked up from reference TRBV19 and TRBJ2-3): DGGITQSPKYLFRKEGQNVTLSCEQNLNHDAMYWYRQDPGQGLRLIYYSQIVNDFQKGDIAEGYSVSREKKESFPLTVTSAQKNPTAFYLCASSIIAGVADTQYFGPGTRLTVL.

The chain couples TRBV7-9 to TRBJ1-5, with 9 bases fitting TRBD1. Trimming took 5 bases from V and 2 from J; bases not matched to a gene: 1. This CDR3 is 14 amino acids long. Per germline, CDR1 SEHNR and CDR2 FQNEAQ (reference sequence). The CDR3 reads CASSRDRGNQPQHF. CDR3 DNA: TGTGCCAGCAGCCGGGACAGGGGCAATCAGCCCCAGCATTTT.

In DNA, the CDR3 is TGTGCCAGCTCACCTAAGGGACTAGGTGCAGATACGCAGTATTTT. Translation: CASSPKGLGADTQYF. The rearrangement joins TRBV18 to TRBJ2-3; TRBD2 matches at 8 bases. Germline V gene lookup returns CDR1 KGHSH and CDR2 LQKENI. The CDR3 loop spans 15 amino acids. V was clipped by 3 bases and J by 4 bases; unmatched bases: 6. Together with reference TRBV18 and TRBJ2-3, the CDR3 gives the full variable domain: NAGVMQNPRHLVRRRGQEARLRCSPMKGHSHVYWYRQLPEEGLKFMVYLQKENIIDESGMPKERFSAEFPKEGPSILRIQQVVRGDSAAYFCASSPKGLGADTQYFGPGTRLTVL.

This chain links TRBV2 with TRBJ2-7, with 8 bases fitting TRBD1. Losses at the gene ends were 5 bases for V and 0 bases for J; bases not matched to a gene: 6. This CDR3 is 15 amino acids long. The germline V gene encodes CDR1 SNHLY and CDR2 FYNNEI. DNA of the CDR3: TGTGCCAGCAGTCTACAGGGGGATCCCTCCTACGAGCAGTACTTC. Protein: CASSLQGDPSYEQYF.

V gene TRBV4-1 combines with J gene TRBJ2-2; 7 nucleotides align to TRBD1. Germline assignment: CDR1 MGHRA and CDR2 YSYEKL. V lost 1 base to trimming and J lost 3 bases; unmatched junction nucleotides: 11. The length of the CDR3 is 18 residues. The CDR3 DNA reads as TGCGCCAGCAGCCAAGCTTCCGGGACAGTCCAGGACACCGGGGAGCTGTTTTTT. It encodes CASSQASGTVQDTGELFF.

Here the CDR3 DNA reads TGTGCCACCAGCAGCGGACAGGGCTACGAGCAGTACTTC. Amino acids: CATSSGQGYEQYF. The chain links TRBV15 to TRBJ2-7, with 8 bases matching TRBD1. Germline V gene sequence: CDR1 LNHNV, CDR2 YYDKDF (reference sequence). The CDR3 consists of 13 residues. Germline trimming cut 3 bases from V and 3 bases from J; bases unmatched to any gene: 1. The variable domain in full, with the rest retrieved from reference TRBV15 and TRBJ2-7, is DAMVIQNPRYQVTQFGKPVTLSCSQTLNHNVMYWYQQKSSQAPKLLFHYYDKDFNNEADTPDNFQSRRPNTSFCFLDIRSPGLGDTAMYLCATSSGQGYEQYFGPGTRLTVT.

The rearrangement joins TRBV4-3 to TRBJ2-3; 7 positions agree with TRBD1. The J segment lost 6 bases and the V segment lost 3 bases, leaving 9 bases of the junction unmatched. Germline-derived CDR1 and CDR2 are LGHNA and YSLEER. This CDR3 is 15 amino acids long. The chain's CDR3 is CASSHTFGTADTQYF. The DNA of the CDR3 is TGCGCCAGCAGCCACACCTTCGGGACAGCCGATACGCAGTATTTT.

This chain uses TRBV7-8 with TRBJ1-1; 10 nucleotides agree with TRBD1. CDR1 and CDR2 from the germline V gene are SGHVS and FQNEAQ. The ends lost 4 bases at V and 4 bases at J; junction bases unmatched: 6. CDR3 size: 15 residues. The CDR3 DNA is TGTGCCAGCAGCTGGGACAGGGGAGTCGGCACTGAAGCTTTCTTT. It specifies CASSWDRGVGTEAFF.

The CDR3 nucleotides read TGCGCCAGCAGTCAATCTTCGACGGATTGGTACACCTTGGAGGATACGCAGTATTTT. This translates into CASSQSSTDWYTLEDTQYF. The rearrangement uses TRBV23-1 and TRBJ2-3; D remains ambiguous. TRBV23-1 belongs to the ORF category, with a function that is uncertain. V was shortened by 0 bases and J by 6 bases, with 25 bases between the two germline ends. This CDR3 is 19 amino acids long.

The chain has TRBV29-1 and TRBJ2-3; TRBD1 aligns across 7 bases. CDR1 SQVTM and CDR2 ANQGSEA come from the germline V gene. This CDR3 comprises 14 residues. Trimming cost V 4 bases and J 3 bases; bases outside gene matches: 7. In DNA, the CDR3 is TGCAGCGTTGTAGGTACAGGGGCAACAGATACGCAGTATTTT. It yields the protein CSVVGTGATDTQYF.

The V call is TRBV15, the J call TRBJ1-6; the D gene is possibly TRBD1 (5 bases). This CDR3 has 15 amino acids. V lost 0 bases and J 9 bases, leaving 12 bases between the germline ends. CDR1 is LNHNV, CDR2 YYDKDF, per germline (reference sequence). CDR3 coding DNA: TGTGCCACCAGCAGAGACGGGGCTGGGACTTCACCCCTCCACTTT. This gives the protein CATSRDGAGTSPLHF.

V usage is TRBV7-9 and J usage is TRBJ2-5, with D unresolved. From germline, CDR1 is SEHNR and CDR2 FQNEAQ (reference sequence). The CDR3 covers 15 residues. V lost 1 base and J lost 1, with 10 bases in between. The CDR3 loop reads CASSLGRPGQETQYF. The CDR3 nucleotides read TGTGCCAGCAGCTTAGGACGGCCCGGCCAAGAGACCCAGTACTTC.

This clone was counted a few times. CDR3 sequence (DNA): TGTGCCAGCAGTCTCGAAAGGCCCTCGCCGGGAAACACCATATATTTT. It yields the protein CASSLERPSPGNTIYF. The chain couples TRBV9 to TRBJ1-3; no reliable D call. Trimming cost V 5 bases and J 4 bases, with 19 bases left between them. Germline-derived CDR1 and CDR2 are SGDLS and YYNGEE. This CDR3 spans 16 amino acids. The full variable domain, its missing parts supplied by reference TRBV9 and TRBJ1-3, is DSGVTQTPKHLITATGQRVTLRCSPRSGDLSVYWYQQSLDQGLQFLIQYYNGEERAKGNILERFSAQQFPDLHSELNLSSLELGDSALYFCASSLERPSPGNTIYFGEGSWLTVV.

This clone appeared a few times. The genes are TRBV14 and TRBJ2-4, with 7 bases lining up with TRBD2. The CDR3 runs 14 residues. Looked up from germline, CDR1 is SGHDN and CDR2 is FVKESK. The junction had 6 bases not matched to a gene; V was cut back by 6 bases and J by 4 bases. Here the CDR3 reads CASSSWRGKNIQYF. CDR3 in DNA: TGTGCCAGCAGTTCCTGGCGGGGGAAAAACATTCAGTACTTC.

The CDR3 bases are TGTGCCAGCAGCGTAGGAGGGGACTCCTACGAGCAGTACTTC. Protein sequence: CASSVGGDSYEQYF. The rearrangement uses TRBV9 and TRBJ2-7; perhaps D is TRBD1 or TRBD2 (5 bases each). The germline CDR1 and CDR2 sequences are SGDLS and YYNGEE. V was cut by 0 bases and J by 0 bases, with 7 bases left in between. There are 14 residues in the CDR3.

This clone was recorded only once. DNA for the CDR3: TGTGCCAGCAGTCCCAATACCGCGTACGAGCAGTACTTC. Its translation is CASSPNTAYEQYF. The gene calls are TRBV27 and TRBJ2-7; D remains ambiguous. V was clipped by 5 bases and J by 4 bases, with 12 bases between them. The CDR3 is made up of 13 amino acids. Germline CDR1 MNHEY, CDR2 SMNVEV (reference sequence).